The source of this T cell receptor beta chain is a study of blood T cell repertoires in COVID-19. Turning to the study itself: Material from acute and convalescent COVID-19 was sourced from the United States, Italy and Spain. The analysed material was cDNA or gDNA that came from T cells, B-cell-depleted T cells, or PBMCs.

In the original analysis: Scientists estimated how many nucleated cells there were by amplifying reference gene primers. Method: immunoSEQ multiplex PCR; TCRdb's copy keeps in-frame clones and lacks some. That table furnishes V, J and clone size, whereas the DNA furnished D and trimming. This sample has tens of thousands of clones, with approximately 80% found just once. Sequences were obtained from peripheral blood. The receptor comes from a woman aged 80 or older with acute or convalescent COVID-19.

CDR3 sequence reads: CASSQAPMGRGYNEQFF. The CDR3 DNA reads TGTGCCAGCAGCCAAGCCCCCATGGGGAGAGGCTACAATGAGCAGTTCTTC. V usage is TRBV14 and J usage is TRBJ2-1; possible D gene TRBD2, 5 bases. Germline V gene lookup returns CDR1 SGHDN and CDR2 FVKESK. The CDR3 runs to 17 residues. V lost 1 base and J 3 bases, leaving 16 bases between the germline ends.